This entry is about one T cell receptor beta chain. The sample belongs to a study of control samples from healthy donors and cancer patients. The repertoire was sequenced with immunoSEQ multiplex PCR; TCRdb's copy has only in-frame clones and lacks some. The table lists around 67,000 clones, around nine tenths of them singletons. Trimming left V 4 bases short and J 2 bases short, with 15 bases between. CDR3 length: 15 amino acids. Looked up from germline, CDR1 is SGHTS and CDR2 is YDEGEE. The chain uses TRBV5-8 and TRBJ2-5, with D perhaps matching TRBD1 (6 bases). The specimen sequenced was PBMCs. This clonotype was sampled from a man between 60 and 75 years old with colorectal cancer. CDR3 protein: CASSVGDRLQETQYF. CDR3 nucleotides: TGTGCCAGCAGCGTAGGTGACAGGTTACAAGAGACCCAGTACTTC.